This is a list of T cell receptor beta chains from one sample in a study of T-cell reconstitution after alpha-beta-depleted transplantation in children. TCRdb passed the PCR reads through MiXCR, listing each CDR3 protein once. The profile shows over 70,000 distinct CDR3 sequences, approximately 8.4% of them singletons. Sample: PBMCs from the stem cell graft donor, taken from the stem cell graft. These receptors were obtained from a human donor who donated a stem cell graft to a child with congenital amegakaryocytic thrombocytopenia. CDR3s include the opening cysteine and the closing phenylalanine or tryptophan. Fields, in order: D gene, V gene, clone size, CDR3 protein. The D gene is left open where the match is weak. A row's size may be missing; if present it is once, few, many or a size class.

D gene: NA
V gene: TRBV20-1
clone size: NA
CDR3 protein: CSARDLLAPRGEQYF

D gene: NA
V gene: TRBV3-1
clone size: many
CDR3 protein: CASSQEWGGPGYTF

D gene: NA
V gene: TRBV20-1
clone size: many
CDR3 protein: CSARDNPWAYEQYF

D gene: NA
V gene: TRBV19
clone size: few
CDR3 protein: CASSSQGGEKLFF

D gene: NA
V gene: TRBV5-1
clone size: many
CDR3 protein: CASSLDRSTGELFF

D gene: TRBD1
V gene: TRBV20-1
clone size: many
CDR3 protein: CSARVRDRWGEQFF

D gene: TRBD1
V gene: TRBV4-2
clone size: many
CDR3 protein: CASSQDGDRDHPDTQYF

D gene: NA
V gene: TRBV12-3/TRBV12-4
clone size: many
CDR3 protein: CASSFPTGDEQFF

D gene: NA
V gene: TRBV27
clone size: few
CDR3 protein: CASTALTGANVLTF

D gene: TRBD2
V gene: TRBV6-2/TRBV6-3
clone size: NA
CDR3 protein: CASSASGDYNEQFF

D gene: NA
V gene: TRBV6-2/TRBV6-3
clone size: many
CDR3 protein: CASSYDGVNGEQYF

D gene: NA
V gene: TRBV20-1
clone size: many
CDR3 protein: CSAVDSETQYF

D gene: TRBD2
V gene: TRBV24-1
clone size: NA
CDR3 protein: CATSDLGLAGGPGELFF

D gene: TRBD1
V gene: TRBV20-1
clone size: many
CDR3 protein: CSARRTGVAYEQYF

D gene: NA
V gene: TRBV5-1
clone size: medium-sized
CDR3 protein: CASSLAGGYTEAFF

D gene: NA
V gene: TRBV7-2
clone size: many
CDR3 protein: CASSQGGSEELFF

D gene: TRBD1
V gene: TRBV20-1
clone size: many
CDR3 protein: CSASGQGAVSQHF

D gene: NA
V gene: TRBV19
clone size: NA
CDR3 protein: CASSMGENTGELFF

D gene: TRBD2
V gene: TRBV20-1
clone size: many
CDR3 protein: CSAGGVRNDEQYF

D gene: TRBD1
V gene: TRBV11-2
clone size: many
CDR3 protein: CASSSTGVPGNTIYF

D gene: TRBD1
V gene: TRBV11-3
clone size: NA
CDR3 protein: CASSRDSLGNEQFF

D gene: NA
V gene: TRBV20-1
clone size: many
CDR3 protein: CSLQENTEAFF

D gene: NA
V gene: TRBV20-1
clone size: many
CDR3 protein: CSARAILTSGGVDEQFF

D gene: NA
V gene: TRBV30
clone size: many
CDR3 protein: CAWSVRADGYTF

D gene: NA
V gene: TRBV25-1
clone size: many
CDR3 protein: CASSEYARSNSPLHF

D gene: NA
V gene: TRBV5-1
clone size: many
CDR3 protein: CASRTSTATYEQYF

D gene: NA
V gene: TRBV5-1
clone size: many
CDR3 protein: CASSFGDSTDTQYF

D gene: NA
V gene: TRBV3-1
clone size: many
CDR3 protein: CASSQELPTETQYF

D gene: NA
V gene: TRBV29-1
clone size: many
CDR3 protein: CSVDIAADQETQYF

D gene: NA
V gene: TRBV20-1
clone size: many
CDR3 protein: CSARSGANNEQFF

D gene: NA
V gene: TRBV20-1
clone size: many
CDR3 protein: CSARDRGAGGYGYTF

D gene: NA
V gene: TRBV5-1
clone size: many
CDR3 protein: CASSFRGGEETQYF

D gene: TRBD2
V gene: TRBV4-2
clone size: many
CDR3 protein: CASSQGSGVNTGELFF

D gene: NA
V gene: TRBV6-1
clone size: many
CDR3 protein: CASSRAQWDNSPLHF

D gene: TRBD1
V gene: TRBV27
clone size: many
CDR3 protein: CASTSTGHLTDTQYF

D gene: TRBD1
V gene: TRBV29-1
clone size: many
CDR3 protein: CSVPKKQGGNEQFF

D gene: NA
V gene: TRBV5-1
clone size: many
CDR3 protein: CASRDVYTVAEQFF

D gene: TRBD1
V gene: TRBV12-3/TRBV12-4
clone size: many
CDR3 protein: CASRGGTASSPLHF

D gene: NA
V gene: TRBV5-1
clone size: many
CDR3 protein: CASSLDSSGANVLTF

D gene: NA
V gene: TRBV5-6
clone size: NA
CDR3 protein: CASSLLMSATDTQYF

D gene: NA
V gene: TRBV5-1
clone size: many
CDR3 protein: CASSLQIRRSSGNTIYF

D gene: TRBD2
V gene: TRBV10-3
clone size: many
CDR3 protein: CAISESLWGGANTGELFF

D gene: TRBD2
V gene: TRBV2
clone size: NA
CDR3 protein: CTCSFSAAGVSTDTQYF

D gene: NA
V gene: TRBV7-9
clone size: many
CDR3 protein: CASSSLTSSYEQYF

D gene: TRBD1
V gene: TRBV12-3/TRBV12-4
clone size: few
CDR3 protein: CASSLARDRGNQPQHF

D gene: TRBD1
V gene: TRBV7-9
clone size: many
CDR3 protein: CASSFGGGQGPQHF

D gene: TRBD1
V gene: TRBV7-9
clone size: NA
CDR3 protein: CASSSPWGQGAANEQFF

D gene: NA
V gene: TRBV29-1
clone size: NA
CDR3 protein: CSVARQTGELFF

D gene: NA
V gene: TRBV10-2
clone size: many
CDR3 protein: CASGGGYNQPQHF

D gene: TRBD2
V gene: TRBV28
clone size: many
CDR3 protein: CASSFPLAGTGELFF

D gene: NA
V gene: TRBV5-1
clone size: NA
CDR3 protein: CASSPGTDNEQFF

D gene: TRBD1
V gene: TRBV30
clone size: NA
CDR3 protein: CAWSVQGGRYNEQFF

D gene: NA
V gene: TRBV7-3
clone size: many
CDR3 protein: CASSLRTNGELFF

D gene: NA
V gene: TRBV20-1
clone size: few
CDR3 protein: CSARASRGSGPTDTQYF

D gene: NA
V gene: TRBV20-1
clone size: many
CDR3 protein: CSASHDGELNTEAFF